This TCR beta chain was captured in a study of cytomegalovirus exposure and HLA in healthy donors. As for the study in general: As an earlier analysis found, roughly 170 million T cells yielded 117 million unique TCR beta sequences. Clustering assigned 81% of the approximately 400 genotyped donors to the Caucasian-associated ancestry cluster. Findings and caveats of the study: A prior analysis recorded that most TCR beta V segments were productive about 90% or about 30% of the time. Association of a missense DCLRE1C variant with TCR beta V- and J-gene trimming was reported in a later analysis.

CDR3 length: 15 residues. V lost 0 bases, J lost 0 bases, and 9 bases lay in between. The germline gives CDR1 SGHDT, CDR2 YYEEEE. This clone came up a few times. The antigen remains undetermined. Other DNA sequences in this sample translate to the same CDR3. The PCR was carried out with 60 Vbeta primers and 13 Jbeta primers. Measured with immunoSEQ multiplex PCR; TCRdb has only the in-frame clones, and not every one. Altogether 85,000 to 100,000 clones are present, around nine tenths being singletons, with the ten largest covering about 8.6%. This receptor was identified in a man aged 30 to 39 in good health and CMV-seropositive. This chain links TRBV5-6 with TRBJ1-1; D unclear. Sequenced sample: PBMCs. The DNA for the CDR3 is TGTGCCAGCAGCTTGGCCCCCACAGTGAACACTGAAGCTTTCTTT. Protein sequence: CASSLAPTVNTEAFF.